These 10 T cell receptor beta chains were sequenced from one sample in a study of OX40 agonist ivuxolimab in advanced cancers. Library construction relied on the immunoSEQ multiplex PCR assay. As stored in TCRdb, this immuneACCESS dataset retains in-frame rearrangements with V and J assigned. A fraction of the clones does not appear; measured against another copy, unresolved V genes explain less than half of the discrepancy, and the remainder lacks a known reason. Counted in this sample were tens of thousands of clones; approximately 81% of them appeared once. The top ten constitute about 7% of the sample. Source: CD4+ or CD8+ T cells sorted from blood, taken in a trial of the OX40 agonist ivuxolimab. These receptor sequences come from an adult with an advanced solid tumor such as melanoma, head and neck, liver or kidney cancer.

The rearrangement uses TRBV4-3 and TRBJ1-2, with D perhaps matching TRBD1 (5 bases). The CDR3 sequence is 14 residues long. V was pared by 1 base and J by 5 bases, with 11 bases between. Germline lookup yields CDR1 LGHNA and CDR2 YSLEER. Here the CDR3 DNA reads TGCGCCAGCAGCCAAGCGCTGGGGGAATATGGCTACACCTTC. This gives the protein CASSQALGEYGYTF.

CDR3 residues: CASSIDADTIYF. The CDR3 bases are TGTGCCAGCAGCATCGACGCGGACACCATATATTTT. The chain recombines TRBV28 with TRBJ1-3; D unresolved. This CDR3 has 12 amino acids. The V gene lost 6 bases and the J gene lost 8 bases, with 11 bases spanning the gap. Germline-derived CDR1 and CDR2 are MDHEN and SYDVKM.

This clone was seen a few times. The genes are TRBV19 and TRBJ1-6; D is unresolved. Trimming shortened V by 8 bases and J by 7 bases, and 9 bases separated the two germline ends. Germline assignment: CDR1 LNHDA and CDR2 SQIVND (reference sequence). There are 12 residues in the CDR3. Here the CDR3 DNA reads TGTGCCAGTTCCCTATGGAATTCACCCCTCCACTTT. It translates to CASSLWNSPLHF.

V usage is TRBV27 and J usage is TRBJ2-7, with 8 positions matching TRBD2. The germline V gene has CDR1 MNHEY and CDR2 SMNVEV (reference sequence). The CDR3 length is 15 residues. V trimming: 0 bases; J trimming: 1 base; junction bases outside the gene matches: 2. The DNA of the CDR3 is TGTGCCAGCAGTTTATCCGGGACTAGATCCTACGAGCAGTACTTC. Protein: CASSLSGTRSYEQYF.

In its sample, this clone was seen once. The chain couples TRBV28 to TRBJ2-5; possible D gene TRBD1, 6 bases. V was cut by 6 bases and J by 4 bases, with 9 bases left in between. The length of the CDR3 is 12 residues. Germline V gene sequence: CDR1 MDHEN, CDR2 SYDVKM. CDR3 coding DNA: TGTGCCAGCAGAGGGGGTTCAGAGACCCAGTACTTC. Amino acid sequence: CASRGGSETQYF.

The chain combines TRBV27 with TRBJ2-7, with 7 bases aligning to TRBD2. V lost 0 bases to trimming and J lost 4 bases; unmatched junction nucleotides: 9. CDR3 length: 16 amino acids. The germline V gene encodes CDR1 MNHEY and CDR2 SMNVEV (reference sequence). Here the CDR3 DNA reads TGTGCCAGCAGTTTATCCCTGGGCGGGAGAATATACGAGCAGTACTTC. Protein product: CASSLSLGGRIYEQYF.

This chain connects TRBV6-5 to TRBJ2-3; D is unresolved. Germline V gene data show CDR1 as MNHEY and CDR2 as SVGAGI. Trimming removed 8 bases from V and 4 bases from J, with 13 bases in between. The CDR3 is made up of 13 amino acids. CDR3 DNA: TGTGCCAGCGGTCGGTCTAGTGCAGATACGCAGTATTTT. It is translated as CASGRSSADTQYF.

This chain uses TRBV18 with TRBJ2-1, with 9 bases aligning to TRBD2. The CDR3 totals 15 residues. The J segment lost 2 bases and the V segment lost 5 bases, leaving 4 bases of the junction unmatched. The germline CDR1 and CDR2 sequences are KGHSH and LQKENI. CDR3 bases: TGTGCCAGCTCATTAACTAGCGGGCCCTACAATGAGCAGTTCTTC. Its protein product is CASSLTSGPYNEQFF. Full variable domain (missing parts from reference TRBV18 and TRBJ2-1): NAGVMQNPRHLVRRRGQEARLRCSPMKGHSHVYWYRQLPEEGLKFMVYLQKENIIDESGMPKERFSAEFPKEGPSILRIQQVVRGDSAAYFCASSLTSGPYNEQFFGPGTRLTVL.

The chain combines TRBV28 with TRBJ2-7, with 7 bases lining up with TRBD2. J was trimmed by 6 bases and V by 5 bases; bases with no gene match: 7. The CDR3 consists of 13 residues. Germline assignment: CDR1 MDHEN and CDR2 SYDVKM. The DNA of the CDR3 is TGTGCCAGCAGTCCCGGACTAGGAGTCGAGCAGTACTTC. It encodes CASSPGLGVEQYF.

As concerns this clone: Other DNA sequences in this sample translate to the same CDR3. The DNA for the CDR3 is TGTGCCAGCAGTTACAGCGGGAGCTCTGGAAACACCATATATTTT. This sequence encodes CASSYSGSSGNTIYF. V gene TRBV6-5 combines with J gene TRBJ1-3; D gene uncertain. The CDR3 totals 15 residues. Per germline, CDR1 MNHEY and CDR2 SVGAGI. V was cut by 2 bases and J by 0 bases, with 8 bases left in between.